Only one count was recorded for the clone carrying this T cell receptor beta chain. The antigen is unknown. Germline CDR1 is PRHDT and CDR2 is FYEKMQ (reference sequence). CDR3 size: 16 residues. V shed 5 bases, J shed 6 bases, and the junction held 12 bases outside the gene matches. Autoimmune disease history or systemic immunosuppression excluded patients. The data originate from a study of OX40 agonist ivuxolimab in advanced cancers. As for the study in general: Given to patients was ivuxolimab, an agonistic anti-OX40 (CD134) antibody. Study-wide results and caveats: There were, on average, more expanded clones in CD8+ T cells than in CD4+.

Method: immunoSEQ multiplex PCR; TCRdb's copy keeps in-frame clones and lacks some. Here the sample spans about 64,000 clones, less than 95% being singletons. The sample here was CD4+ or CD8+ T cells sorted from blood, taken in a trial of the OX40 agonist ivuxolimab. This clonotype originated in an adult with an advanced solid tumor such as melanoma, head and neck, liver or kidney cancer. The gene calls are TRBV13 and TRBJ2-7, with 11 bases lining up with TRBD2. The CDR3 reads CASSQWTSGRPGEQYF. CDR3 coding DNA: TGTGCCAGCAGCCAATGGACTAGCGGGCGACCGGGCGAGCAGTACTTC.